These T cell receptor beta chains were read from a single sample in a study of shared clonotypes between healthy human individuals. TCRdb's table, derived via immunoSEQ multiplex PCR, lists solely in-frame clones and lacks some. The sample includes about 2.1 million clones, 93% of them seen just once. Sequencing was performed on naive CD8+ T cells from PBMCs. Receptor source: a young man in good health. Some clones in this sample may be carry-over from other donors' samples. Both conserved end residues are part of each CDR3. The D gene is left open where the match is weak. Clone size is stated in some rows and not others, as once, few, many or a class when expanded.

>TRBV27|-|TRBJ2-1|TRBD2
CASSQTSGPYNEQFF
TGTGCCAGCAGCCAAACTAGCGGGCCCTACAATGAGCAGTTCTTC
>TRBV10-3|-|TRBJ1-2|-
CAISEFVGGYTF
TGTGCCATCAGTGAGTTTGTTGGCGGCTACACCTTC
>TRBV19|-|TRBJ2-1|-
CATLKGGEQFF
TGTGCCACCCTCAAGGGAGGTGAGCAGTTCTTC
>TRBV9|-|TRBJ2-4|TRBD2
CASSEPLGLAGGHTTIQYF
TGTGCCAGCAGCGAACCCCTTGGACTAGCGGGAGGGCACACGACCATTCAGTACTTC
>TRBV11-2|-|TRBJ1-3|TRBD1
CASSLDTGARGNTIYF
TGTGCCAGCAGCTTAGATACAGGGGCGCGGGGAAACACCATATATTTT
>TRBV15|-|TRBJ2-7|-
CATSRPWVGTTEKKQYF
TGTGCCACCAGCAGACCTTGGGTGGGGACAACCGAAAAAAAGCAGTACTTC
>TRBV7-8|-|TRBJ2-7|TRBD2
CASSQSRRGRSRGEQYF
TGTGCCAGCAGCCAGAGCCGTCGCGGGAGGTCCCGGGGGGAGCAGTACTTC
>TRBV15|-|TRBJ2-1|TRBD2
CATSTLAGEYNEQFF
TGTGCCACCAGCACGCTAGCGGGGGAATACAATGAGCAGTTCTTC
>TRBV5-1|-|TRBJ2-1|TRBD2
CASSPTRRLAIHNEQFF
TGCGCCAGCAGCCCAACCAGAAGACTAGCGATCCACAATGAGCAGTTCTTC
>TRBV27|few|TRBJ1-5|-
CASSLGGPQPQHF
TGTGCCAGCAGTTTAGGGGGTCCCCAGCCCCAGCATTTT
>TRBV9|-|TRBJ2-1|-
CASSVAPGPEEQFF
TGTGCCAGCAGCGTAGCGCCCGGACCGGAAGAGCAGTTCTTC
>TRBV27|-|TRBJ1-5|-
CASMRARGDQPQHF
TGTGCCAGCATGAGAGCGCGGGGGGACCAGCCCCAGCATTTT
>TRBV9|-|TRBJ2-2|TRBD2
CASSVREGRTGELFF
TGTGCCAGCAGCGTGCGGGAGGGCCGCACCGGGGAGCTGTTTTTT
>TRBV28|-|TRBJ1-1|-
CALERGLNSTEAFF
TGTGCCCTCGAGCGGGGACTGAACAGTACTGAAGCTTTCTTT
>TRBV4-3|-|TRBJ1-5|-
CASSRTWGRGSNQPQHF
TGCGCCAGCAGCCGCACATGGGGGAGGGGTAGCAATCAGCCCCAGCATTTT
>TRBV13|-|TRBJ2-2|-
CASSSWWQHPTGELFF
TGTGCCAGCAGCTCCTGGTGGCAACACCCGACCGGGGAGCTGTTTTTT
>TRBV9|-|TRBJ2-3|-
CASSVRGANTDTQYF
TGTGCCAGCAGCGTACGGGGGGCCAACACAGATACGCAGTATTTT
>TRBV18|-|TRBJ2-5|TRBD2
CASSFPLLAGASETQYF
TGTGCCAGCTCCTTTCCCCTACTAGCGGGAGCGTCGGAGACCCAGTACTTC
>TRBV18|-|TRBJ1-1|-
CASSSIGQTSGGTEAFF
TGTGCCAGCTCGTCCATAGGACAGACCTCGGGGGGCACTGAAGCTTTCTTT
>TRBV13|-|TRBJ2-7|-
CASSWGAVPGSAEQYF
TGTGCCAGCAGCTGGGGGGCGGTCCCAGGATCAGCCGAGCAGTACTTC
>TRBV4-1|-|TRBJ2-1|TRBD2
CASSQAGGNEQFF
TGCGCCAGCAGCCAAGCGGGAGGGAATGAGCAGTTCTTC
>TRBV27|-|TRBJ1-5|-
CASREGVSNQPQHF
TGTGCCAGCAGGGAGGGAGTTAGCAATCAGCCCCAGCATTTT
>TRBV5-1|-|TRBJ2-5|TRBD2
CASSLANGREEEQETQYF
TGCGCCAGCAGCTTGGCCAACGGGCGGGAGGAGGAACAAGAGACCCAGTACTTC
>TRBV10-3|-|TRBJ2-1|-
CAIRPALGNEQFF
TGTGCCATCAGGCCCGCCTTAGGCAATGAGCAGTTCTTC
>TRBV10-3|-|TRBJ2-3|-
CAISPDSRWGTQYF
TGTGCCATCAGTCCGGACAGCCGATGGGGTACGCAGTATTTT
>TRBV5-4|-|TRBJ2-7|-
CASSFFRGNSYEQYF
TGTGCCAGCAGCTTCTTCAGGGGAAACTCCTACGAGCAGTACTTC
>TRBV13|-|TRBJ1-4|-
CASSLLGGGNEKLFF
TGTGCCAGCAGCTTATTGGGGGGCGGCAATGAAAAACTGTTTTTT
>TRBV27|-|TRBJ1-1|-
CATRGGQAEAFF
TGTGCCACCCGAGGGGGGCAGGCTGAAGCTTTCTTT
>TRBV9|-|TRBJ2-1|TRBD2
CASSAQRELYNEQFF
TGTGCCAGCAGCGCACAGCGGGAGCTCTACAATGAGCAGTTCTTC
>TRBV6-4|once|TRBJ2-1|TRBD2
CASSDDGGLAGYNEQFF
TGTGCCAGCAGTGACGATGGGGGACTAGCGGGATACAATGAGCAGTTCTTC
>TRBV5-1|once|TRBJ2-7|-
CASSLYGVTYEQYF
TGCGCCAGCAGCTTGTATGGGGTTACCTACGAGCAGTACTTC
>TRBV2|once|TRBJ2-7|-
CASRADRDSYEQYF
TGTGCCAGCAGGGCTGACAGAGACTCCTACGAGCAGTACTTC
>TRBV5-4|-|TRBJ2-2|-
CASSLVLEGTGELFF
TGTGCCAGCAGCTTGGTACTAGAAGGTACCGGGGAGCTGTTTTTT
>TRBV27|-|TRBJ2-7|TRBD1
CASSTGAYEQYF
TGTGCCAGCTCGACAGGGGCCTACGAGCAGTACTTC
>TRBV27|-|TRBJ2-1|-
CASSPARGYWMNNEQFF
TGTGCCAGCAGTCCGGCTAGAGGATATTGGATGAATAATGAGCAGTTCTTC
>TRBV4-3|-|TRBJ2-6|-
CASSQGRHLGDSGANVLTF
TGCGCCAGCAGCCAAGGACGCCACCTCGGGGACTCTGGGGCCAACGTCCTGACTTTC
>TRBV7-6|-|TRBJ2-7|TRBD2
CASSTEGAGGPYEQYF
TGTGCCAGCAGCACCGAGGGAGCGGGAGGGCCCTACGAGCAGTACTTC
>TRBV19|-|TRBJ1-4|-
CASSIVGAGEKLFF
TGTGCCAGTAGTATTGTGGGGGCCGGTGAAAAACTGTTTTTT
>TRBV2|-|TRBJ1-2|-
CASSDRDNYGYTF
TGTGCCAGCAGTGACAGGGATAACTATGGCTACACCTTC
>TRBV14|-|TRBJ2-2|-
CASSQYRNTGELFF
TGTGCCAGCAGCCAATACAGAAACACCGGGGAGCTGTTTTTT
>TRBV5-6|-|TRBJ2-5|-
CASSQGGYQETQYF
TGTGCCAGCAGCCAGGGGGGATACCAAGAGACCCAGTACTTC